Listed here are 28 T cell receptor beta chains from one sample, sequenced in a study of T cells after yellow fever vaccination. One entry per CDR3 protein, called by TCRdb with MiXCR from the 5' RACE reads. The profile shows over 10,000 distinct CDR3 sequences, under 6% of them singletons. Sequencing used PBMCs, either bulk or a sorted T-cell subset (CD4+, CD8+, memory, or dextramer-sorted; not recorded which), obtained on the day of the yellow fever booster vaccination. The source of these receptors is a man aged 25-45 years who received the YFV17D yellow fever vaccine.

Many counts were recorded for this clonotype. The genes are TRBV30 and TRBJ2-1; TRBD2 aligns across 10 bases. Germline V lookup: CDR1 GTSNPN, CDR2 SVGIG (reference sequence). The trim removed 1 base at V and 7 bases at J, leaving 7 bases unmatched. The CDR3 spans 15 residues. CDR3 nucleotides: TGTGCCTGGAGTGCAAGCGGGAGGGCCAGGAATGAGCAGTTCTTC. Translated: CAWSASGRARNEQFF. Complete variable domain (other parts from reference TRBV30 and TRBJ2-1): SQTIHQWPATLVQPVGSPLSLECTVEGTSNPNLYWYRQAAGRGLQLLFYSVGIGQISSEVPQNLSASRPQDRQFILSSKKLLLSDSGFYLCAWSASGRARNEQFFGPGTRLTVL.

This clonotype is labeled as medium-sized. The CDR3 DNA is TGCGCCAGCAGCCAAGATCGCCTGGGGGCAGGGAGGTACCTAAACATTCAGTACTTC. This translates into CASSQDRLGAGRYLNIQYF. The chain recombines TRBV4-3 with TRBJ2-4; tentatively, D is TRBD1 or TRBD2 (6 bases each). The CDR3 spans 19 residues. V dropped 0 bases and J dropped 6 bases, with 24 bases sitting between them. Germline CDR1 reads LGHNA; CDR2 reads YSLEER.

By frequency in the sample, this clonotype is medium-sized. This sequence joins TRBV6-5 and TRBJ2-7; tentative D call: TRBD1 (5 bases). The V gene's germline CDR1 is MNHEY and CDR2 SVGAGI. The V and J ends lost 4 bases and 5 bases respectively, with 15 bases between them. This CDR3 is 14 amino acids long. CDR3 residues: CASSSPLWGHEQYF. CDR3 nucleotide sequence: TGTGCCAGCAGTTCTCCATTGTGGGGCCACGAGCAGTACTTC.

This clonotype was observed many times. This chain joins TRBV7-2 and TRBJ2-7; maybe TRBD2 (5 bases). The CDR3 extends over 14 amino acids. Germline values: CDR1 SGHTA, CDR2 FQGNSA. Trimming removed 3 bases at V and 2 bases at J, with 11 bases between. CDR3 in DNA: TGTGCCAGCAGCTTCCGGACTCATACCTACGAGCAGTACTTC. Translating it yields CASSFRTHTYEQYF. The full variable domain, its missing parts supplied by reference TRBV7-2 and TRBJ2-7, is GAGVSQSPSNKVTEKGKDVELRCDPISGHTALYWYRQSLGQGLEFLIYFQGNSAPDKSGLPSDRFSAERTGGSVSTLTIQRTQQEDSAVYLCASSFRTHTYEQYFGPGTRLTVT.

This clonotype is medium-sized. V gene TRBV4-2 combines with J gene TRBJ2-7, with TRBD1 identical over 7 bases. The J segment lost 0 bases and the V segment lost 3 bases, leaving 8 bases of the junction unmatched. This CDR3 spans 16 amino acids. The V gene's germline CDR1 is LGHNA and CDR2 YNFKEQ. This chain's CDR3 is CASSQQLGTVSYEQYF. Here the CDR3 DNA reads TGTGCCAGCAGCCAGCAGCTCGGGACAGTCTCCTACGAGCAGTACTTC.

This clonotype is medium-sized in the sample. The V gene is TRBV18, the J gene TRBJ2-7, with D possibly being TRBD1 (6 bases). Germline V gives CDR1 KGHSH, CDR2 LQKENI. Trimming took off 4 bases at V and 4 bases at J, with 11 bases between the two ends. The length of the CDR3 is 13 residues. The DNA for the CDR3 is TGTGCCAGCTCACTACAGGGTCCATACGAGCAGTACTTC. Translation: CASSLQGPYEQYF. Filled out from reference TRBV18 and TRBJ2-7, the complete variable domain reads NAGVMQNPRHLVRRRGQEARLRCSPMKGHSHVYWYRQLPEEGLKFMVYLQKENIIDESGMPKERFSAEFPKEGPSILRIQQVVRGDSAAYFCASSLQGPYEQYFGPGTRLTVT.

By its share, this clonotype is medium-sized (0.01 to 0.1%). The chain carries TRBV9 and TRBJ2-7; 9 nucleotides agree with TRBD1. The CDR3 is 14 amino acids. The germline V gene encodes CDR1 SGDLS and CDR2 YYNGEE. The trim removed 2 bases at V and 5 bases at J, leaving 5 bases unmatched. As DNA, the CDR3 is TGTGCCAGCAGCGTGAAGGACAGGGGTAACGAGCAGTACTTC. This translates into CASSVKDRGNEQYF.

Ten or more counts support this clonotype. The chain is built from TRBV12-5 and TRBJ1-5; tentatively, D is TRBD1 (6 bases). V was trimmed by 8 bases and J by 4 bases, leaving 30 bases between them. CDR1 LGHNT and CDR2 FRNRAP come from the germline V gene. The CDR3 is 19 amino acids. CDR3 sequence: CASSDFRGGRPFLNQPQHF. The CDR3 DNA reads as TGTGCTAGTTCTGACTTTAGGGGGGGTAGACCGTTCCTTAATCAGCCCCAGCATTTT.

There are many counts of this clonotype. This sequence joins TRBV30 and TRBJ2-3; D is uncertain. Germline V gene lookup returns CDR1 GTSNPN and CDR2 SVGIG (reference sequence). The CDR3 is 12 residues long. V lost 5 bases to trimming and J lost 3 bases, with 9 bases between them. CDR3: CAWGPRTDTQYF. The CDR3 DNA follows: TGTGCCTGGGGGCCCAGGACAGATACGCAGTATTTT.

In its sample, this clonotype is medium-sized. CDR3 region: CASSEGFAKNIQYF. The CDR3 DNA reads as TGCGCCAGCAGTGAAGGATTCGCCAAAAACATTCAGTACTTC. This rearrangement joins TRBV10-1 to TRBJ2-4; D is unresolved. CDR3 length: 14 residues. Germline CDR1 and CDR2: WNHNN and SYGVQD (reference sequence). Trimming cost V 3 bases and J 1 base, with 7 bases left between them.

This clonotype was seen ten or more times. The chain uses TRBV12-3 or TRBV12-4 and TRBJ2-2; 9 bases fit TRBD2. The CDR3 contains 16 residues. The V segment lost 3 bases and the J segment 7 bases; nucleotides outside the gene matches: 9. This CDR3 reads CASSFRRLAEGGELFF. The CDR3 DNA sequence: TGTGCCAGCAGTTTTCGCCGACTAGCGGAGGGCGGGGAGCTGTTTTTT.

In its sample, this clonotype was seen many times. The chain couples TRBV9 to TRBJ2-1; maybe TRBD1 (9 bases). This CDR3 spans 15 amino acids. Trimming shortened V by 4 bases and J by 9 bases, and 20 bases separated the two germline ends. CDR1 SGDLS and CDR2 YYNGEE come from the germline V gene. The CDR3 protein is CASSLIGTGTSEQFF. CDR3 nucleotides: TGTGCCAGCAGCCTGATCGGGACAGGGACTAGTGAGCAGTTCTTC.

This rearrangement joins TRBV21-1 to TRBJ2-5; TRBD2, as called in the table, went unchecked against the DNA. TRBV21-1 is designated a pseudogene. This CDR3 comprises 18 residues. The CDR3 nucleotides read TGCGCCCGCAGCACCCGCGCGGCGGGAGGGATTCTCCAAGAGACCCAGTACTTC. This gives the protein CARSTRAAGGILQETQYF.

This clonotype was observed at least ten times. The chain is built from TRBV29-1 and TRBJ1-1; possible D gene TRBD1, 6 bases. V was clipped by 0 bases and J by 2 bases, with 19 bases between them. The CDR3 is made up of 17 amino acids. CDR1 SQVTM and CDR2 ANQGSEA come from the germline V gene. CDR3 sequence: CSVEDPPSTGGNTEAFF. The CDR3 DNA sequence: TGCAGCGTTGAAGATCCCCCCTCGACAGGAGGAAACACTGAAGCTTTCTTT.

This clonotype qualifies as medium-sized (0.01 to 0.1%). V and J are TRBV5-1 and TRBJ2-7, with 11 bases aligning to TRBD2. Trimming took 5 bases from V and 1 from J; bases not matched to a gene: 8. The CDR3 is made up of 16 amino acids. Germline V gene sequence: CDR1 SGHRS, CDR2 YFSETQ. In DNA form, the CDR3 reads TGCGCCAGCAGTCTTCGTAGCGGGAGGGCTTCCTACGAGCAGTACTTC. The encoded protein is CASSLRSGRASYEQYF.

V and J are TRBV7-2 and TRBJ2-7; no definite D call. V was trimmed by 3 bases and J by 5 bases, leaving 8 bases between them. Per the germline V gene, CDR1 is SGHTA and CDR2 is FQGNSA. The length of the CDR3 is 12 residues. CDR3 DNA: TGTGCCAGCAGCTTCCGATACCACGAGCAGTACTTC. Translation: CASSFRYHEQYF.

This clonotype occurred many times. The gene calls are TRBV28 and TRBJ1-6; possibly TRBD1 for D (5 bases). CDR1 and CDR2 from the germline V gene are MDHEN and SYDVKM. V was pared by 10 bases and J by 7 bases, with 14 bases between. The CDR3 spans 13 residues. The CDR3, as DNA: TGTGCCACACGCTCGGGGGGGAATTCACCCCTCCACTTT. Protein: CATRSGGNSPLHF.

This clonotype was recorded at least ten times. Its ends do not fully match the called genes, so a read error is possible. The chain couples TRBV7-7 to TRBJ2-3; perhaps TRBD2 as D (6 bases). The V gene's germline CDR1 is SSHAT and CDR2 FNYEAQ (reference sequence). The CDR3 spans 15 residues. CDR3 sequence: CASSVEGGPGDTQYF. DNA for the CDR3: TGTGCTAGCAGCGTGGAGGGAGGACCCGGAGATACGCAGTATTTT.

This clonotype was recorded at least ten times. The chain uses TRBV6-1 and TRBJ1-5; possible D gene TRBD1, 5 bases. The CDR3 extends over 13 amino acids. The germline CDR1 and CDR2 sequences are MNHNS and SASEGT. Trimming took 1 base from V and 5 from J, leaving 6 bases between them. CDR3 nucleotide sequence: TGTGCCAGCAGTGAAGGGGGCGATCAGCCCCAGCATTTT. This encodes CASSEGGDQPQHF.

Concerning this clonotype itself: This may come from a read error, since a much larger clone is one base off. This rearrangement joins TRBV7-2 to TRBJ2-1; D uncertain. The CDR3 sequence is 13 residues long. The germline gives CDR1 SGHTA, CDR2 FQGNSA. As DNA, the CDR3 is TGTGCCAGCAGCTTAGTAGTGGACGATGAGCAGTTATTC. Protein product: CASSLVVDDEQLF.

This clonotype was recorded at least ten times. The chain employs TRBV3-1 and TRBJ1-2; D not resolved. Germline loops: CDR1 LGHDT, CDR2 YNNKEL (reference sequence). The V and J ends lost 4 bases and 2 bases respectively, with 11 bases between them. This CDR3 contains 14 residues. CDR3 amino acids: CASSPSAGNYGYTF. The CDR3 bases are TGTGCCAGCAGCCCCTCAGCCGGGAACTATGGCTACACCTTC.

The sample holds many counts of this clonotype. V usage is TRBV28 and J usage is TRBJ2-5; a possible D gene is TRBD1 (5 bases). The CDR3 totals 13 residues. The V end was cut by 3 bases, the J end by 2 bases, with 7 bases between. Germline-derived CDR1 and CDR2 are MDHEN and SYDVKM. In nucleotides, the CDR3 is TGTGCCAGCAGTTTCAGGGTTCAAGAGACCCAGTACTTC. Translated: CASSFRVQETQYF.

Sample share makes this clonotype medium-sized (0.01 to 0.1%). CDR3 loop: CASSFYVTEAFF. The CDR3 nucleotides are TGTGCCAGCAGTTTTTACGTCACTGAAGCTTTCTTT. V gene TRBV12-3 or TRBV12-4 combines with J gene TRBJ1-1; D gene uncertain. The V end lost 3 bases, the J end lost 4 bases, and 6 bases lay between the germline ends. The length of the CDR3 is 12 residues.

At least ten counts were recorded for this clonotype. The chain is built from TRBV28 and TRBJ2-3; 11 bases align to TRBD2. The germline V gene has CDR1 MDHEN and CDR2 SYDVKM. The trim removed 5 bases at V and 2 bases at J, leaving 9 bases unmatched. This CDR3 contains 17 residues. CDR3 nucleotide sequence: TGTGCCAGCAGTGGGGTTATGACTAGCGGGAACACAGATACGCAGTATTTT. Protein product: CASSGVMTSGNTDTQYF.

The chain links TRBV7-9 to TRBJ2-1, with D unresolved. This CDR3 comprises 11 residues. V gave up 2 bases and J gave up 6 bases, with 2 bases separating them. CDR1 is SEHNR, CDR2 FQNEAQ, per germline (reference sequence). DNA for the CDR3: TGTGCCAGCAGCTTAACCAATGAGCAGTTCTTC. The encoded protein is CASSLTNEQFF.

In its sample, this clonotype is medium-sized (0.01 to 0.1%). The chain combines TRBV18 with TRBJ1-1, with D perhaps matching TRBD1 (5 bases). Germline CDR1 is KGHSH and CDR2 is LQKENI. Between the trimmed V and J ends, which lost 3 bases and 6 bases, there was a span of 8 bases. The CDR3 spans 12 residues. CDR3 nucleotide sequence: TGTGCCAGCTCACCCAGGGACTCTGAAGCTTTCTTT. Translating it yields CASSPRDSEAFF.

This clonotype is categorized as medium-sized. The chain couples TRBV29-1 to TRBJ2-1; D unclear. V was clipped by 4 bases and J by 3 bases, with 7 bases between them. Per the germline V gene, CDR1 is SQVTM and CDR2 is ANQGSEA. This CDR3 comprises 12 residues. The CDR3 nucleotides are TGCAGCGTTGTAGGCGTCTACAATGAGCAGTTCTTC. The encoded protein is CSVVGVYNEQFF.

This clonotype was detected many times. The CDR3 protein is CASARRGGYNEQFF. In DNA form, the CDR3 reads TGTGCCAGCGCGAGGCGGGGGGGCTACAATGAGCAGTTCTTC. V usage is TRBV2 and J usage is TRBJ2-1; 9 bases line up with TRBD2. The length of the CDR3 is 14 residues. V gave up 8 bases and J gave up 3 bases; unmatched junction bases: 5. Per the germline V gene, CDR1 is SNHLY and CDR2 is FYNNEI.